The next 28 T cell receptor beta chains were all read from a single sample in a study of T cell repertoires in cytomegalovirus infection. TCRdb analysed the reads with MiXCR anew, one entry per CDR3 protein. Of about 440,000 distinct CDR3 sequences listed, roughly a third are singletons. The specimen sequenced was PBMCs. Receptors were obtained from a human donor in good health (CMV status not recorded). Some clones in this sample may be carry-over from other donors' samples.

The V and J genes are TRBV28 and TRBJ1-5, with a possible D match to TRBD1 (6 bases). This CDR3 has 15 residues. Trimming removed 4 bases at V and 4 bases at J, with 14 bases between. Germline loops: CDR1 MDHEN, CDR2 SYDVKM. The CDR3: CASSSTGILNQPQHF. The CDR3 DNA reads TGTGCCAGCAGTTCCACAGGGATACTTAATCAGCCCCAGCATTTT.

The rearrangement uses TRBV4-1 and TRBJ1-6; 7 bases match TRBD1. In germline, CDR1 is MGHRA, CDR2 YSYEKL. Trimming removed 4 bases from V and 7 bases from J; junction bases left unmatched: 4. The CDR3 length is 14 residues. CDR3 sequence (DNA): TGCGCCAGCAGCCGGGGGACAGCCAATTCACCCCTCCACTTT. Its protein is CASSRGTANSPLHF.

This clonotype came up many times. The chain combines TRBV7-2 with TRBJ1-5, with D perhaps TRBD1 (5 bases). Germline CDR1 reads SGHTA; CDR2 reads FQGNSA. Trimming removed 5 bases from V and 1 base from J, with 15 bases in between. The CDR3 covers 16 residues. In DNA, the CDR3 is TGTGCCAGCAGCCCACTCTTGCCAGGGAGCAATCAGCCCCAGCATTTT. Its translation is CASSPLLPGSNQPQHF.

This chain uses TRBV14 with TRBJ1-6; D not resolved. The CDR3 extends over 17 amino acids. The germline V and J ends were trimmed by 2 bases and 2 bases, with 13 bases remaining between them. In germline, CDR1 is SGHDN, CDR2 FVKESK. CDR3 nucleotides: TGTGCCAGCAGCCAAAGGGCGGTTGATCCCTATAATTCACCCCTCCACTTT. Residues: CASSQRAVDPYNSPLHF.

This clonotype has at least ten counts. The chain joins TRBV7-8 to TRBJ2-7; no clear D gene. The V gene's germline CDR1 is SGHVS and CDR2 FQNEAQ. Trimming took off 5 bases at V and 3 bases at J, with 17 bases between the two ends. This CDR3 has 15 residues. The CDR3 DNA is TGTGCCAGCAGCCACCCCGGGCACGACTTCTACGAGCAGTACTTC. Translating it yields CASSHPGHDFYEQYF.

This clonotype has a count of ten or more. The chain uses TRBV7-6 and TRBJ2-5; 10 positions match TRBD2. J gave up 5 bases and V 9 bases, and 3 bases lay outside the gene matches. Per the germline V gene, CDR1 is SGHVS and CDR2 is FNYEAQ. This CDR3 has 12 amino acids. DNA of the CDR3: TGTGCCAGTGGGACTAGCGAGGAGACCCAGTACTTC. This codes for CASGTSEETQYF.

This clonotype has a handful of counts. The junction departs from germline at one end; a sequencing error may be responsible. CDR3 sequence (DNA): TGTGCCAGCAGTAAAGCGGGGGGGTTCAATGAGCAGTTCTTC. Translated, it gives CASSKAGGFNEQFF. The rearrangement uses TRBV2 and TRBJ2-1; 10 bases agree with TRBD2. CDR3 size: 14 residues. From germline, CDR1 is SNHLY and CDR2 FYNNEI.

The chain joins TRBV24-1 to TRBJ2-2, with D maybe TRBD1 (6 bases). The CDR3 is made up of 14 amino acids. Germline lookup yields CDR1 KGHDR and CDR2 SFDVKD. V gave up 9 bases and J gave up 3 bases, with 13 bases separating them. CDR3 sequence (DNA): TGTGCCACCCGGGGTTCAGGGGACACCGGGGAGCTGTTTTTT. This encodes CATRGSGDTGELFF.

Regarding this clonotype: Just one base apart from a much larger clone, this may be a read error. This chain connects TRBV7-2 to TRBJ2-3; 8 nucleotides match TRBD2. The germline V gene has CDR1 SGHTA and CDR2 FQGNSA. This CDR3 spans 18 amino acids. Trimming took 5 bases from V and 5 from J; bases not matched to a gene: 18. CDR3 nucleotide sequence: TGTGCCAGCAGCCCGGGGGGGACGGTGGGGGGGCGGAGAGATACGCAGTATTTT. Translating gives CASSPGGTVGGRRDTQYF. Variable domain in full (rest from reference TRBV7-2 and TRBJ2-3): GAGVSQSPSNKVTEKGKDVELRCDPISGHTALYWYRQSLGQGLEFLIYFQGNSAPDKSGLPSDRFSAERTGGSVSTLTIQRTQQEDSAVYLCASSPGGTVGGRRDTQYFGPGTRLTVL.

This clonotype was detected only a few times. The chain is built from TRBV11-2 and TRBJ2-3; D uncertain. V dropped 3 bases and J dropped 4 bases, with 11 bases sitting between them. The CDR3 extends over 14 amino acids. The germline CDR1 and CDR2 sequences are SGHAT and FQNNGV. This CDR3 is CASSFPLGSDTQYF. DNA for the CDR3: TGTGCCAGCAGCTTCCCCCTGGGGTCAGATACGCAGTATTTT.

The sample holds a few counts of this clonotype. The V gene is TRBV20-1, the J gene TRBJ2-7, with 9 positions matching TRBD1. CDR3 length equals 13 residues. CDR1 and CDR2 from the germline V gene are DFQATT and SNEGSKA (reference sequence). Losses at the gene ends were 3 bases for V and 6 bases for J; bases not matched to a gene: 6. DNA of the CDR3: TGCAGTGCTAGGCGGGACAGGGCGCGCGAGCAGTACTTC. This encodes CSARRDRAREQYF.

The chain couples TRBV5-4 to TRBJ2-1, with 7 nucleotides matching TRBD2. The CDR3 runs 14 residues. Unmatched junction bases numbered 9, after V lost 5 bases and J lost 7 bases. In germline, CDR1 is SGHNT, CDR2 YYREEE (reference sequence). This CDR3 is CASRVGGGSNEQFF. The CDR3 coding sequence is TGTGCCAGCAGGGTGGGGGGGGGATCAAATGAGCAGTTCTTC.

This clonotype was counted a single time. One base away lies a much larger clone, so this may be a sequencing read error. V is TRBV7-8 and J is TRBJ2-6, with 7 positions matching TRBD2. This CDR3 is 15 amino acids long. Per germline, CDR1 SGHVS and CDR2 FQNEAQ. CDR3 loop: CASSLRGVEANILTF. CDR3 nucleotide sequence: TGTGCCAGCAGCTTACGGGGGGTCGAGGCCAACATCCTGACTTTC.

Details on this clonotype: A read error may be the cause here, since a much bigger clone is one base away. The gene calls are TRBV12-3 or TRBV12-4 and TRBJ1-5; possible D gene TRBD1, 5 bases. This CDR3 has 13 amino acids. V was pared by 6 bases and J by 10 bases, with 16 bases between. In DNA form, the CDR3 reads TGTGCCAGCAGCAGCCGGGGGGAACATCCCCAGCATTTT. It is translated as CASSSRGEHPQHF.

This clonotype was seen more than once but under ten times. The chain couples TRBV4-1 to TRBJ1-1; maybe TRBD1 (5 bases). The ends were cut back, 1 base at V and 1 base at J, with 10 bases in the middle. CDR3 length: 15 residues. Germline lookup yields CDR1 MGHRA and CDR2 YSYEKL. CDR3 in amino acids: CASSQGSRENTEAFF. CDR3 DNA: TGCGCCAGCAGCCAAGGGTCCAGGGAGAACACTGAAGCTTTCTTT.

A single count supports this clonotype. This chain uses TRBV7-9 with TRBJ1-2; D gene unclear. CDR1 is SEHNR and CDR2 is FQNEAQ in the germline V gene (reference sequence). V lost 1 base and J 5 bases, leaving 11 bases between the germline ends. The length of the CDR3 is 14 residues. Here the CDR3 reads CASSLVGNWYGYTF. DNA of the CDR3: TGTGCCAGCAGCTTAGTAGGGAATTGGTATGGCTACACCTTC.

V usage is TRBV6-6 and J usage is TRBJ1-5; D remains ambiguous. V dropped 7 bases and J dropped 0 bases, with 10 bases sitting between them. Germline CDR1 MNHNY, CDR2 SVGAGI (reference sequence). The CDR3 has 14 residues. The DNA for the CDR3 is TGTGCCAGCATCCCAAACGGTAGCAATCAGCCCCAGCATTTT. Protein product: CASIPNGSNQPQHF.

The chain links TRBV6-2 or TRBV6-3 to TRBJ1-5, with a tentative D call TRBD1 (5 bases). The CDR3 sequence is 12 residues long. Trimming removed 5 bases at V and 7 bases at J, with 9 bases between. From germline, CDR1 is MNHEY and CDR2 SVGEGT. In DNA form, the CDR3 reads TGTGCCAGCAGTCACACAGGCCAGCCCCAGCATTTT. Its translation is CASSHTGQPQHF.

This clonotype was observed a few times. The V and J genes are TRBV6-5 and TRBJ2-3; D perhaps matches TRBD2 (6 bases). Looked up from germline, CDR1 is MNHEY and CDR2 is SVGAGI. There are 14 residues in the CDR3. V was trimmed by 6 bases and J by 2 bases, leaving 12 bases between them. CDR3 bases: TGTGCCAGCAGGCCGCCGGGGGACACAGATACGCAGTATTTT. Protein: CASRPPGDTDTQYF.

J is TRBJ1-2 and V is TRBV28; no clear D. The germline V and J ends were trimmed by 2 bases and 12 bases, with 19 bases remaining between them. From germline, CDR1 is MDHEN and CDR2 SYDVKM. The length of the CDR3 is 14 residues. CDR3 sequence (DNA): TGTGCCAGCAGTTTAGGGGTGACTAACTATGTCGACACCTTC. This codes for CASSLGVTNYVDTF.

At least ten counts were recorded for this clonotype. A read error may account for a junction end that differs from germline. The chain joins TRBV7-6 to TRBJ1-3, with a weak D call TRBD1 (5 bases). The germline V gene has CDR1 SGHVS and CDR2 FNYEAQ. The CDR3 consists of 16 residues. CDR3 bases: TGTGCCAGCAGCCTAGCAGCGGGGGGTTCTGGAAACACCATATATTTT. Its protein product is CASSLAAGGSGNTIYF.

As to this clonotype: A much bigger clone sits one base away, suggesting this may be a read error. Written as DNA, the CDR3 is TGTGCCAGCAGCTTAGCAGGGGACGCCTACGAGCAGTACTTC. Encoded protein: CASSLAGDAYEQYF. The chain recombines TRBV5-4 with TRBJ2-7; a possible D gene is TRBD1 (6 bases). The germline gives CDR1 SGHNT, CDR2 YYREEE (reference sequence). V was cut by 2 bases and J by 2 bases, with 11 bases left in between. There are 14 residues in the CDR3. Filled out from reference TRBV5-4 and TRBJ2-7, the complete variable domain reads ETGVTQSPTHLIKTRGQQVTLRCSSQSGHNTVSWYQQALGQGPQFIFQYYREEENGRGNFPPRFSGLQFPNYSSELNVNALELDDSALYLCASSLAGDAYEQYFGPGTRLTVT.

The CDR3 coding sequence is TGTGCCAGCAGCCCATTTCGAAGGGGGACTAGCTGGGCCTACAATGAGCAGTTCTTC. Its translation: CASSPFRRGTSWAYNEQFF. The rearrangement uses TRBV7-9 and TRBJ2-1; 9 nucleotides line up with TRBD2. This CDR3 has 19 amino acids. V lost 5 bases, J lost 2 bases, and 16 bases stayed unmatched. Germline values: CDR1 SEHNR, CDR2 FQNEAQ (reference sequence).

DNA for the CDR3: TGCGCCAGCAGCCAAGCCCAGGGTTCCTATGGCTACACCTTC. As protein: CASSQAQGSYGYTF. This chain joins TRBV4-1 and TRBJ1-2, with a tentative D call TRBD1 (5 bases). The germline V and J ends were trimmed by 1 base and 4 bases, with 10 bases remaining between them. Germline loops: CDR1 MGHRA, CDR2 YSYEKL. CDR3 length: 14 amino acids.

This clonotype was seen ten or more times. The V gene is TRBV7-2, the J gene TRBJ1-4; 9 bases match TRBD1. V lost 6 bases to trimming and J lost 5 bases; unmatched junction nucleotides: 4. CDR1 SGHTA and CDR2 FQGNSA come from the germline V gene. The CDR3 totals 14 residues. The CDR3 here is CASSPDRGNEKLFF. The CDR3 bases are TGTGCCAGCAGTCCGGACAGGGGCAATGAAAAACTGTTTTTT.

This clonotype was observed a handful of times. The chain uses TRBV7-2 and TRBJ1-1, with unresolved D. Germline CDR1 SGHTA, CDR2 FQGNSA. This CDR3 spans 15 amino acids. The V end lost 5 bases, the J end lost 0 bases, and 13 bases lay between the germline ends. Here the CDR3 DNA reads TGTGCCAGCAGCAGCACGACAAAATTGAACACTGAAGCTTTCTTT. This encodes CASSSTTKLNTEAFF.

This clonotype was detected ten times or more. The chain carries TRBV7-6 and TRBJ2-1; D may correspond to TRBD1 or TRBD2 (6 bases each). The germline CDR1 and CDR2 sequences are SGHVS and FNYEAQ. V was cut by 6 bases and J by 8 bases, with 20 bases left in between. The CDR3 runs 15 residues. CDR3 nucleotides: TGTGCCAGCAGTCAAACGGGGGCCTCCCTTGATGAGCAGTTCTTC. Its translation: CASSQTGASLDEQFF.

The chain is built from TRBV20-1 and TRBJ2-7; TRBD1 might be the D (6 bases). The CDR3 has 13 residues. CDR1 DFQATT and CDR2 SNEGSKA come from the germline V gene (reference sequence). V was shortened by 3 bases and J by 5 bases, with 14 bases between the two germline ends. This CDR3 is CSASRGGGHEQYF. The DNA of the CDR3 is TGCAGTGCTAGCAGGGGTGGAGGCCACGAGCAGTACTTC.